One and the same sample provided the 17 T cell receptor beta chains below, sequenced in a study of CD8 T cells in Susac syndrome. After extraction with the RNeasy kit, about 0.5 to 1 ug of the RNA was reverse transcribed using random hexamers. TCRdb used MiXCR to reprocess the immunoSEQ multiplex PCR reads, holding one entry per CDR3 protein. This table holds 71,000 or so distinct CDR3 sequences, 90% to 95% found once. Material for sequencing was CD4+ T cells from PBMCs. The receptor source for this set is a human donor with Susac syndrome.

The chain joins TRBV20-1 to TRBJ1-5, with 7 nucleotides matching TRBD1. The CDR3 totals 14 residues. Germline CDR1 is DFQATT and CDR2 is SNEGSKA (reference sequence). Trimming took 5 bases from V and 5 from J; bases not matched to a gene: 9. The CDR3 DNA reads TGCAGTGCTGGGGACAGTCGAACCGATCAGCCCCAGCATTTT. Translation gives CSAGDSRTDQPQHF.

The chain carries TRBV6-2 or TRBV6-3 and TRBJ1-5, with D possibly being TRBD1 (5 bases). V was trimmed by 2 bases and J by 0 bases, leaving 11 bases between them. CDR1 MNHEY and CDR2 SVGEGT come from the germline V gene. The CDR3 contains 16 residues. The CDR3 coding sequence is TGTGCCAGCAGTTACCGACAGACAAATAGCAATCAGCCCCAGCATTTT. Protein product: CASSYRQTNSNQPQHF.

The rearrangement links TRBV30 to TRBJ1-2, with D uncertain. Looked up from germline, CDR1 is GTSNPN and CDR2 is SVGIG (reference sequence). This CDR3 is built from 13 residues. V lost 1 base and J 12 bases, leaving 18 bases between the germline ends. The CDR3 bases are TGTGCCTGGAGTGGGTCCCCTCGACGGTCCGACACCTTC. Its protein is CAWSGSPRRSDTF.

The genes are TRBV5-5 and TRBJ2-3; 11 nucleotides match TRBD2. The CDR3 runs 20 residues. The germline V gene has CDR1 SGHKS and CDR2 YYEKEE (reference sequence). Unmatched junction bases numbered 17, after V lost 3 bases and J lost 2 bases. The CDR3: CASSSATIAGLAAITDTQYF. The CDR3 region has the DNA TGTGCCAGCAGCTCGGCCACCATCGCGGGACTAGCGGCAATCACAGATACGCAGTATTTT.

The chain employs TRBV28 and TRBJ1-5; TRBD1 matches 9 bases. V lost 6 bases and J lost 4; bases outside the gene matches: 7. The germline V gene has CDR1 MDHEN and CDR2 SYDVKM. CDR3 length equals 15 residues. This chain's CDR3 is CASRPDRGANQPQHF. The CDR3, as DNA: TGTGCCAGCAGGCCGGACAGGGGTGCAAATCAGCCCCAGCATTTT.

The rearrangement links TRBV20-1 to TRBJ1-5; no definite D call. Germline CDR1 reads DFQATT; CDR2 reads SNEGSKA (reference sequence). CDR3 length equals 15 residues. Trimming took 1 base from V and 2 from J, leaving 12 bases between them. The CDR3 DNA reads TGCAGTGCTAGAGGAAGAGGGCTCGGCAATCAGCCCCAGCATTTT. Its translation is CSARGRGLGNQPQHF.

This clonotype appeared a few times. The chain is built from TRBV19 and TRBJ1-2; TRBD1 matches at 8 bases. V was clipped by 4 bases and J by 4 bases; unmatched bases: 2. The CDR3 is 13 residues long. Germline loops: CDR1 LNHDA, CDR2 SQIVND (reference sequence). The CDR3, as DNA: TGTGCCAGTAGTACAACAGGGGGCTATGGCTACACCTTC. Translating gives CASSTTGGYGYTF.

Written as DNA, the CDR3 is TGTGCCAGCTCACCACCCGGGGAAGCTTTCTTT. The encoded protein is CASSPPGEAFF. The chain recombines TRBV18 with TRBJ1-1; D remains unclear. The CDR3 covers 11 residues. From germline, CDR1 is KGHSH and CDR2 LQKENI. Trimming shortened V by 0 bases and J by 8 bases, and 4 bases separated the two germline ends.

The chain joins TRBV5-1 to TRBJ1-4; D remains unclear. The CDR3 has 14 amino acids. Looked up from germline, CDR1 is SGHRS and CDR2 is YFSETQ. V was clipped by 2 bases and J by 0 bases, with 5 bases between them. CDR3: CASSLIATNEKLFF. The DNA for the CDR3 is TGCGCCAGCAGCTTAATTGCAACTAATGAAAAACTGTTTTTT.

The chain couples TRBV29-1 to TRBJ2-3; D perhaps matches TRBD1 (6 bases). The length of the CDR3 is 12 residues. Looked up from germline, CDR1 is SQVTM and CDR2 is ANQGSEA. With 6 bases removed from V and 3 bases from J, the gap between germline ends came to 10 bases. CDR3 residues: CSVSGATDTQYF. The CDR3 bases are TGCAGCGTCTCAGGGGCTACAGATACGCAGTATTTT.

The V call is TRBV7-2, the J call TRBJ1-2; D gene ambiguous. The V end was cut by 3 bases, the J end by 3 bases, with 11 bases between. Germline loops: CDR1 SGHTA, CDR2 FQGNSA. The CDR3 is 14 amino acids. In nucleotides, the CDR3 is TGTGCCAGCAGCTTGCTGGGTTCAGACTATGGCTACACCTTC. Translating it yields CASSLLGSDYGYTF.

The chain employs TRBV5-1 and TRBJ2-1, with 11 bases matching TRBD2. V lost 5 bases and J lost 8; bases outside the gene matches: 6. The V gene's germline CDR1 is SGHRS and CDR2 YFSETQ. CDR3 length: 14 amino acids. The CDR3 nucleotides are TGCGCCAGCAGAGTCGGGACTAGCGGAGATGAGCAGTTCTTC. It is translated as CASRVGTSGDEQFF.

The chain recombines TRBV29-1 with TRBJ2-5; D is uncertain. Per the germline V gene, CDR1 is SQVTM and CDR2 is ANQGSEA. The ends were cut back, 2 bases at V and 1 base at J, with 8 bases in the middle. The CDR3 length is 13 residues. The CDR3 coding sequence is TGCAGCGTTGAAAGAACGGTCCAAGAGACCCAGTACTTC. This codes for CSVERTVQETQYF.

The J gene is TRBJ2-4, the V gene TRBV18; D remains ambiguous. The CDR3 extends over 13 amino acids. Trimming stripped 2 bases from V and 6 bases from J, with 8 bases between. Germline values: CDR1 KGHSH, CDR2 LQKENI. Here the CDR3 DNA reads TGTGCCAGCTCACCATACGACGGAAACATTCAGTACTTC. Amino acid sequence: CASSPYDGNIQYF.

This rearrangement joins TRBV3-1 to TRBJ2-3; D uncertain. CDR1 and CDR2 from the germline V gene are LGHDT and YNNKEL (reference sequence). The V end was cut by 3 bases, the J end by 1 base, with 11 bases between. The CDR3 is 15 residues long. CDR3 sequence reads: CASSQLGRRTDTQYF. The CDR3 DNA reads TGTGCCAGCAGCCAGTTGGGCAGACGCACAGATACGCAGTATTTT.

This chain uses TRBV5-4 with TRBJ1-4, with 8 bases aligning to TRBD1. The V gene's germline CDR1 is SGHNT and CDR2 YYREEE (reference sequence). The junction had 11 bases not matched to a gene; V was cut back by 4 bases and J by 9 bases. This CDR3 contains 15 residues. The CDR3 region is CASSLVTGASKKLFF. CDR3 nucleotides: TGTGCCAGCAGCCTAGTGACAGGGGCCAGTAAAAAACTGTTTTTT.

The CDR3 loop is CASSPWDTRNTEAFF. CDR3 bases: TGCGCCAGCAGCCCCTGGGACACGAGGAACACTGAAGCTTTCTTT. The chain joins TRBV5-1 to TRBJ1-1, with D tentatively TRBD1 (6 bases). The CDR3 is made up of 15 amino acids. Trimming took 4 bases from V and 1 from J, leaving 14 bases between them. Germline CDR1 reads SGHRS; CDR2 reads YFSETQ.